The next 19 T cell receptor beta chains were all read from a single sample in a study of graft-versus-host responses after intestinal transplantation. Their antigens remain unidentified. Sequencing used immunoSEQ multiplex PCR; TCRdb keeps in-frame clones, though not all of them. Here the sample spans just under 65,000 clones, more than 90% being singletons. Sequencing used unstimulated CD8+ T cells sorted from spleen or lymph node cells, obtained before transplant. The receptor set was obtained from a human donor who was the organ donor for an intestinal transplant.

The gene calls are TRBV5-1 and TRBJ2-3, with 13 nucleotides matching TRBD2. CDR1 and CDR2 from the germline V gene are SGHRS and YFSETQ. V shed 2 bases, J shed 1 base, and the junction held 13 bases outside the gene matches. CDR3 length: 20 residues. The CDR3 spells CASSFSVLAGGLFGTDTQYF. DNA for the CDR3: TGCGCCAGCAGCTTCTCCGTACTAGCGGGAGGGCTGTTTGGCACAGATACGCAGTATTTT.

This chain uses TRBV19 with TRBJ1-1; D is unresolved. Trimming cost V 2 bases and J 1 base, with 8 bases left between them. The CDR3 length is 14 residues. Germline V gene lookup returns CDR1 LNHDA and CDR2 SQIVND (reference sequence). The CDR3 here is CASSIFYENTEAFF. CDR3 nucleotide sequence: TGTGCCAGTAGTATATTCTACGAGAACACTGAAGCTTTCTTT.

The chain couples TRBV29-1 to TRBJ2-7; 7 nucleotides align to TRBD1. The junction had 6 bases not matched to a gene; V was cut back by 6 bases and J by 1 base. CDR3 size: 13 residues. CDR1 is SQVTM, CDR2 ANQGSEA, per germline. CDR3 sequence: CSVLTGLSYEQYF. The CDR3 DNA reads as TGCAGCGTCTTGACAGGGCTATCCTACGAGCAGTACTTC.

The chain recombines TRBV28 with TRBJ2-7; a possible D gene is TRBD2 (5 bases). Germline V lookup: CDR1 MDHEN, CDR2 SYDVKM. The CDR3 length is 16 residues. Trimming removed 5 bases at V and 6 bases at J, with 23 bases between. CDR3 loop: CASSRNYDRSEGEQYF. CDR3 DNA sequence: TGTGCCAGCAGTCGTAATTATGACCGGTCTGAGGGCGAGCAGTACTTC.

This chain connects TRBV6-5 to TRBJ2-7; TRBD1 might be the D (5 bases). The CDR3 consists of 12 residues. Germline V gives CDR1 MNHEY, CDR2 SVGAGI. V lost 8 bases and J lost 3, with 11 bases in between. DNA for the CDR3: TGTGCCAGCTCAGGGCCCTTCTACGAGCAGTACTTC. As protein: CASSGPFYEQYF.

This chain connects TRBV6-4 to TRBJ2-5, with 11 positions matching TRBD2. The CDR3 spans 18 residues. V dropped 6 bases and J dropped 2; count of bases not matched to a gene: 14. CDR1 and CDR2 from the germline V gene are MRHNA and SNTAGT. The CDR3 coding sequence is TGTGCCAGCAGATTATCGCGACCGGGACTAGCGGTACAAGAGACCCAGTACTTC. The encoded protein is CASRLSRPGLAVQETQYF.

The V and J genes are TRBV30 and TRBJ1-1; no firm D call. The V and J ends lost 1 base and 4 bases respectively, with 16 bases between them. Germline V gives CDR1 GTSNPN, CDR2 SVGIG (reference sequence). The CDR3 length is 15 residues. The CDR3: CAWSAVSRVATEAFF. The CDR3, as DNA: TGTGCCTGGAGTGCCGTCAGTCGGGTGGCCACTGAAGCTTTCTTT.

The V gene is TRBV6-6, the J gene TRBJ1-1, with unresolved D. Germline V CDR1 and CDR2: MNHNY, SVGAGI (reference sequence). Trimming stripped 6 bases from V and 7 bases from J, with 12 bases between. The CDR3 length is 12 residues. CDR3 nucleotide sequence: TGTGCCAGCAGCCAGACTCATCTTGAAGCTTTCTTT. Translation: CASSQTHLEAFF.

The CDR3, as DNA: TGTGCCACCAGCAGACGCCGAATTGTCGGGGGCAATGAGCAGTTCTTC. Amino acid sequence: CATSRRRIVGGNEQFF. The gene calls are TRBV15 and TRBJ2-1, with D possibly TRBD2 on 6 matching bases. Trimming removed 2 bases at V and 6 bases at J, with 17 bases between. Germline V gene sequence: CDR1 LNHNV, CDR2 YYDKDF (reference sequence). CDR3 length: 16 amino acids.

This clone appeared once. This rearrangement joins TRBV15 to TRBJ1-5; D not resolved. V gave up 0 bases and J gave up 3 bases, with 9 bases separating them. CDR3 size: 15 residues. Germline CDR1 LNHNV, CDR2 YYDKDF (reference sequence). The CDR3 DNA reads TGTGCCACCAGCAGAGATTCAGGTAACAATCAGCCCCAGCATTTT. It yields the protein CATSRDSGNNQPQHF.

The chain uses TRBV19 and TRBJ2-5, with D tentatively TRBD1 (7 bases). V gave up 3 bases and J gave up 5 bases, with 16 bases separating them. Germline CDR1 reads LNHDA; CDR2 reads SQIVND (reference sequence). The length of the CDR3 is 15 residues. The CDR3 DNA follows: TGTGCCAGTAGTATTGGGCAGGGGGAGGTTGAGACCCAGTACTTC. This encodes CASSIGQGEVETQYF.

This rearrangement joins TRBV19 to TRBJ1-1; D is possibly TRBD1 (6 bases). V lost 9 bases and J lost 1, with 12 bases in between. The CDR3 runs to 13 residues. CDR1 is LNHDA, CDR2 SQIVND, per germline (reference sequence). CDR3 DNA sequence: TGTGCCAGCCACCGAGGGGGGAACACTGAAGCTTTCTTT. It codes for CASHRGGNTEAFF.

The gene calls are TRBV10-3 and TRBJ1-5, with 7 nucleotides matching TRBD1. The V gene end was trimmed by 0 bases and the J gene end by 4 bases; junction bases not matched to a gene: 9. The V gene's germline CDR1 is ENHRY and CDR2 SYGVKD. The CDR3 runs 17 residues. For the CDR3, the DNA is TGTGCCATCAGTGAGTCAAGACAGGGCTTGAGGAATCAGCCCCAGCATTTT. Translating gives CAISESRQGLRNQPQHF.

This chain joins TRBV28 and TRBJ1-5, with D tentatively TRBD1 (6 bases). The CDR3 contains 14 residues. CDR1 is MDHEN, CDR2 SYDVKM, per germline. Deletions cut 2 bases from V and 4 bases from J, with 9 bases between. CDR3 bases: TGTGCCAGCAGTTTAGGCAGGGGAAATCAGCCCCAGCATTTT. Translation: CASSLGRGNQPQHF.

The count of this clone is one. The chain joins TRBV30 to TRBJ1-1; unclear D gene. CDR1 is GTSNPN, CDR2 SVGIG, per germline (reference sequence). Trimming took off 0 bases at V and 1 base at J, with 6 bases between the two ends. CDR3 length: 13 residues. The CDR3: CAWSVTRNTEAFF. The DNA of the CDR3 is TGTGCCTGGAGTGTTACAAGGAACACTGAAGCTTTCTTT.

A single count supports this clone. V usage is TRBV7-9 and J usage is TRBJ2-7; D is unclear. There are 14 residues in the CDR3. The V end lost 0 bases, the J end lost 0 bases, and 6 bases lay between the germline ends. Germline assignment: CDR1 SEHNR and CDR2 FQNEAQ (reference sequence). CDR3 in amino acids: CASSLAPVSYEQYF. CDR3 in DNA: TGTGCCAGCAGCTTAGCCCCAGTCTCCTACGAGCAGTACTTC.

This clone showed up just a few times. The chain carries TRBV28 and TRBJ2-7; tentative D call: TRBD2 (5 bases). V was cut by 5 bases and J by 4 bases, with 12 bases left in between. Germline CDR1 MDHEN, CDR2 SYDVKM. This CDR3 spans 13 amino acids. This CDR3 is CASSGLRKYEQYF. The CDR3 coding sequence is TGTGCCAGCAGTGGACTGCGAAAGTACGAGCAGTACTTC.

This rearrangement joins TRBV5-1 to TRBJ2-1; 8 bases match TRBD1. V lost 5 bases to trimming and J lost 2 bases; unmatched junction nucleotides: 6. The CDR3 spans 15 residues. The germline V gene encodes CDR1 SGHRS and CDR2 YFSETQ. Written as DNA, the CDR3 is TGCGCCAGCAGACAAGGACAGGGAACCTACAATGAGCAGTTCTTC. This translates into CASRQGQGTYNEQFF.

The chain employs TRBV30 and TRBJ2-7; maybe TRBD1 (6 bases). Trimming left V 5 bases short and J 3 bases short, with 14 bases between. The CDR3 has 13 residues. Germline values: CDR1 GTSNPN, CDR2 SVGIG (reference sequence). CDR3 protein: CAWERGSSYEQYF. The CDR3 nucleotides are TGTGCCTGGGAAAGGGGGAGTAGCTACGAGCAGTACTTC.